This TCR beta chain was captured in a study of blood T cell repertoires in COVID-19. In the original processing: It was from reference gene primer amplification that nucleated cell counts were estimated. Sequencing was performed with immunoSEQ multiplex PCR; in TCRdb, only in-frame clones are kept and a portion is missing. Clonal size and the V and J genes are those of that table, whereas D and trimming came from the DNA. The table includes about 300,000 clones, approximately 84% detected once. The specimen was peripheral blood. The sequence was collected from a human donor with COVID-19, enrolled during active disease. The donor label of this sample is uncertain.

The CDR3 coding sequence is TGTGCCAGCAGTTTAAACAGGGCGTTGAACACCGGGGAGCTGTTTTTT. Translated, it gives CASSLNRALNTGELFF. The V call is TRBV28, the J call TRBJ2-2; TRBD1 is a possible D gene (6 bases). The CDR3 sequence is 16 residues long. Germline V gene sequence: CDR1 MDHEN, CDR2 SYDVKM. The germline V and J ends were trimmed by 2 bases and 1 base, with 11 bases remaining between them. The complete variable domain, with remaining parts taken from reference TRBV28 and TRBJ2-2, reads DVKVTQSSRYLVKRTGEKVFLECVQDMDHENMFWYRQDPGLGLRLIYFSYDVKMKEKGDIPEGYSVSREKKERFSLILESASTNQTSMYLCASSLNRALNTGELFFGEGSRLTVL.